One sample yielded the 3 T cell receptor delta chains listed below, sequenced in a study of gammadelta T cells in human blood. TCRdb redid clone calling on the RT-PCR reads using CATT. The repertoire holds hundreds of delta-chain clones, with approximately 35% as singletons. Material for sequencing was Vgamma9Vdelta2 gamma-delta T cells from infant blood. Source of these receptors: a human donor.

As regards this clone: TCRdb's protein, taken from a much larger clone, differs from this DNA's translation at residue 17, likely owing to a read error; the protein displayed comes from the DNA. No J gene was called, and the V gene is TRDV2; TRDD3, as called in the table, went unchecked against the DNA. Germline loops: CDR1 GEAIGNYY, CDR2 EKD. This CDR3 has 19 residues. CDR3 sequence (DNA): TGTGCCTGTGACCGACTCCATACTCTGGGGGATACGCAGACCGATAAACCCATCTTT. It translates to CACDRLHTLGDTQTDKPIF.

To note about this clone: A far bigger clonotype differs at one base, so this is likely a read error. The same CDR3 is also encoded by other DNA sequences in this sample. The rearrangement joins TRDV2 to TRDJ2; 11 bases map to TRDD3. TCRdb records no J gene; here it was assigned by comparing the DNA to germline. Unmatched junction bases numbered 8, after V lost 0 bases and J lost 3 bases. The CDR3 has 18 amino acids. Germline lookup yields CDR1 GEAIGNYY and CDR2 EKD. The CDR3 coding sequence is TGTGCCTGTGACACCCTTACTGGGGGATATTCTCTGACAGCACAACTCTTCTTT. This gives the protein CACDTLTGGYSLTAQLFF.

On this clone itself: This sequence is one base from a far larger clone and is likely a read error. Other DNA sequences in the same sample also yield this CDR3. The rearrangement links TRDV2 to TRDJ3, with 9 bases matching TRDD3. TCRdb lists no J gene, so it was determined here by aligning the DNA to germline. Per the germline V gene, CDR1 is GEAIGNYY and CDR2 is EKD. The length of the CDR3 is 19 residues. The CDR3 sequence is CACDALVGDISWDTRQMFF. The CDR3 bases are TGTGCCTGTGACGCCCTGGTGGGGGATATCTCCTGGGACACCCGTCAGATGTTTTTC.